This section outlines one T cell receptor beta chain sequence together with its context. The data stem from a study of patients and donors after allogeneic stem cell transplantation. V lost 0 bases and J lost 4; bases outside the gene matches: 9. The CDR3 consists of 17 residues. The germline CDR1 and CDR2 sequences are KGHSH and LQKENI. TCRdb recomputed calls from the RT-PCR reads with MiXCR, one row per CDR3 protein. The data hold 200,000 to 250,000 distinct CDR3 sequences, with 14% observed a single time. V is TRBV18 and J is TRBJ1-1; 9 nucleotides line up with TRBD1. This sequence originates from a human donor who was either an allogeneic HSCT recipient or a stem cell or donor lymphocyte infusion donor (not recorded which). It is not recorded whose cells these are; they may come from a transplant donor. Material for sequencing was blood, either unsorted or a sorted T cell fraction (not recorded which). The CDR3 is CASSPPGTGSRGTEAFF. CDR3 bases: TGTGCCAGCTCACCACCGGGGACAGGGTCCCGGGGCACTGAAGCTTTCTTT. Variable domain in full (rest from reference TRBV18 and TRBJ1-1): NAGVMQNPRHLVRRRGQEARLRCSPMKGHSHVYWYRQLPEEGLKFMVYLQKENIIDESGMPKERFSAEFPKEGPSILRIQQVVRGDSAAYFCASSPPGTGSRGTEAFFGQGTRLTVV.